This T cell receptor (beta chain) stems from a study of blood T cells in healthy people across ages. Study-wide results and limits: With naive T cell percentage, TCR beta diversity showed a strong correlation. Older age went with lower TCR beta diversity per million T cells, in a roughly linear way.

J was trimmed by 8 bases and V by 8 bases; bases with no gene match: 5. The V gene's germline CDR1 is LNHDA and CDR2 SQIVND (reference sequence). This CDR3 spans 13 amino acids. A second PCR of about 7 to 12 cycles used a sample-barcoded 5' primer and a J-beta primer mix. TCRdb re-called the 5' RACE reads with MiXCR, one entry per CDR3 protein. The sample lists 760,000 or so distinct CDR3 sequences, approximately 25% occurring once. Only a few counts were recorded for this clonotype. What it binds is unknown. A further study also used this sample, focusing on T cells of mothers and their children. That source adds: Donors were three healthy Caucasian mothers and their six children.

The rearrangement joins TRBV19 to TRBJ1-6, with 8 bases fitting TRBD1. The receptor was derived from a boy younger than 18 in good health. Specimen: blood. CDR3 sequence (DNA): TGTGCCAGTGGAGGACAGGGACATTCACCCCTCCACTTT. Amino acid sequence: CASGGQGHSPLHF. The complete variable domain, with remaining parts taken from reference TRBV19 and TRBJ1-6, reads DGGITQSPKYLFRKEGQNVTLSCEQNLNHDAMYWYRQDPGQGLRLIYYSQIVNDFQKGDIAEGYSVSREKKESFPLTVTSAQKNPTAFYLCASGGQGHSPLHFGNGTRLTVT.